This is a list of T cell receptor beta chains from one sample in a study of cytomegalovirus exposure and HLA in healthy donors. Libraries were prepared by immunoSEQ multiplex PCR; TCRdb keeps only in-frame clonotypes and omits some of them. The sample holds about 270,000 clones, 70% to 90% seen once. Sequencing was done on a sample of PBMCs. The receptor source for this set is a woman in her late teens or twenties in good health and CMV-seronegative. Both conserved end residues are part of each CDR3. A D gene is named only where the DNA matches it firmly. Clone size is stated in some rows and not others, as once, few, many or a class when expanded.

V gene	J gene	clone size	D gene	CDR3 protein	CDR3 DNA
TRBV5-1	TRBJ2-5	NA	NA	CASSSAQGNQETQYF	TGCGCCAGCAGCTCAGCTCAGGGGAACCAAGAGACCCAGTACTTC
TRBV28	TRBJ2-4	NA	TRBD2	CASSLAGVAKNIQYF	TGTGCCAGCAGCTTAGCGGGAGTAGCCAAAAACATTCAGTACTTC
TRBV9	TRBJ2-2	NA	NA	CASSPDTNTGELFF	TGTGCCAGCAGCCCAGACACAAACACCGGGGAGCTGTTTTTT
TRBV9	TRBJ2-7	NA	NA	CASSVLDGSYEQYF	TGTGCCAGCAGCGTATTAGATGGTTCCTACGAGCAGTACTTC
TRBV10-3	TRBJ1-1	NA	TRBD1	CAISVDRENTEAFF	TGTGCCATCAGCGTCGACAGGGAAAACACTGAAGCTTTCTTT
TRBV6-1	TRBJ1-2	few	NA	CASSEGTPNYGYTF	TGTGCCAGCAGTGAAGGGACTCCTAACTATGGCTACACCTTC
TRBV4-1	TRBJ2-7	once	TRBD2	CASSQAQTSGAYEQYF	TGCGCCAGCAGCCAAGCCCAGACTAGCGGAGCCTACGAGCAGTACTTC
TRBV29-1	TRBJ1-1	NA	TRBD1	CSVEVTGEGTEAFF	TGCAGCGTTGAGGTGACAGGGGAGGGGACTGAAGCTTTCTTT
TRBV6-5	TRBJ2-7	NA	NA	CASSRTPSPYEQYF	TGTGCCAGCAGCCGGACTCCTTCTCCCTACGAGCAGTACTTC
TRBV6-5	TRBJ1-1	NA	NA	CASSPIKAFF	TGTGCCAGCAGTCCCATCAAAGCTTTCTTT
TRBV6-5	TRBJ2-3	NA	NA	CASSYQQGGTYTQYF	TGTGCCAGCAGTTACCAACAGGGGGGGACATATACGCAGTATTTT
TRBV6-5	TRBJ1-2	NA	TRBD1	CASSRATGVLYGYTF	TGTGCCAGCAGTCGAGCAACAGGGGTCCTTTATGGCTACACCTTC
TRBV29-1	TRBJ1-2	NA	TRBD1	CSAVGRGPNAYGYTF	TGCAGCGCCGTCGGCAGGGGGCCCAATGCGTATGGCTACACCTTC
TRBV4-1	TRBJ2-1	NA	TRBD1	CASSQEGAGQGNSYNEQFF	TGCGCCAGCAGCCAAGAAGGGGCGGGACAGGGGAATTCCTACAATGAGCAGTTCTTC
TRBV19	TRBJ2-5	NA	TRBD2	CASSRLAGYQETQYF	TGTGCCAGTAGCAGACTAGCGGGGTACCAAGAGACCCAGTACTTC
TRBV18	TRBJ2-5	once	TRBD2	CASSLRLAGTQETQYF	TGTGCCAGCTCACTCCGACTAGCGGGAACCCAAGAGACCCAGTACTTC
TRBV19	TRBJ2-3	NA	TRBD1	CASSIAGPGQGSTDTQYF	TGTGCCAGTAGTATAGCGGGGCCGGGACAGGGTTCAACAGATACGCAGTATTTT
TRBV7-3	TRBJ2-3	NA	TRBD1	CASSQTGVRTDTQYF	TGTGCCAGCAGCCAAACAGGGGTACGGACAGATACGCAGTATTTT
TRBV14	TRBJ2-7	once	NA	CASSQGVGGPWGEQYF	TGTGCCAGCAGCCAAGGGGTCGGGGGACCCTGGGGCGAGCAGTACTTC
TRBV6-5	TRBJ2-1	NA	TRBD1	CASSYDRDREQFF	TGTGCCAGCAGTTACGACAGGGACCGGGAGCAGTTCTTC
TRBV4-1	TRBJ1-5	NA	NA	CASSQEGETGNQPQHF	TGCGCCAGCAGCCAAGAGGGCGAGACAGGCAATCAGCCCCAGCATTTT
TRBV19	TRBJ1-3	few	TRBD1	CASSKSTGASGNTIYF	TGTGCCAGTAGTAAATCAACAGGGGCCTCTGGAAACACCATATATTTT
TRBV9	TRBJ2-7	NA	NA	CASSQTSFSEQYF	TGTGCCAGCAGCCAGACAAGTTTCTCTGAGCAGTACTTC
TRBV6-5	TRBJ1-5	NA	TRBD1	CASSHYGTGGQPQHF	TGTGCCAGCAGTCATTACGGGACAGGGGGTCAGCCCCAGCATTTT
TRBV5-1	TRBJ2-1	NA	NA	CASSLSLNNEQFF	TGCGCCAGCAGCTTGTCCCTAAACAATGAGCAGTTCTTC
TRBV7-2	TRBJ1-5	NA	NA	CASSWVGSRQPQHF	TGTGCCAGCAGCTGGGTAGGCTCGAGGCAGCCCCAGCATTTT
TRBV29-1	TRBJ2-3	NA	NA	CSVDNASLADTQYF	TGCAGCGTTGATAATGCTAGCTTAGCAGATACGCAGTATTTT
TRBV10-3	TRBJ1-1	NA	NA	CATADLDGGGWNTEAFF	TGTGCCACCGCCGACCTCGACGGGGGTGGGTGGAACACTGAAGCTTTCTTT
TRBV4-1	TRBJ2-1	few	TRBD2	CASSQEYGLDYNEQFF	TGCGCCAGCAGCCAAGAATACGGACTAGACTACAATGAGCAGTTCTTC
TRBV5-4	TRBJ1-3	NA	TRBD1	CASSWDRVSGNTIYF	TGTGCCAGCAGCTGGGACAGAGTCTCTGGAAACACCATATATTTT
TRBV7-6	TRBJ1-1	NA	NA	CASSRTAVAEAFF	TGTGCCAGCAGCAGGACAGCGGTCGCTGAAGCTTTCTTT